These 10 T cell receptor beta chains came from one sample sequenced in a study of cytomegalovirus exposure and HLA in healthy donors. PCR used 60 Vbeta primers and 13 Jbeta primers. Sequencing used immunoSEQ multiplex PCR; TCRdb keeps in-frame clones, though not all of them. The table records 85,000 to 100,000 clones, over 70% of them present only once. Sequencing used PBMCs. These receptors were collected from a girl aged 2 to 10 in good health and CMV-seropositive.

The V call is TRBV4-1, the J call TRBJ1-2; possibly TRBD1 for D (6 bases). CDR1 MGHRA and CDR2 YSYEKL come from the germline V gene. This CDR3 comprises 15 residues. The ends were cut back, 1 base at V and 4 bases at J, with 13 bases in the middle. The chain's CDR3 is CASSQASGGTYGYTF. In DNA form, the CDR3 reads TGCGCCAGCAGCCAAGCTAGCGGGGGCACCTATGGCTACACCTTC.

The genes are TRBV27 and TRBJ2-7, with 9 bases fitting TRBD1. The junction had 5 bases not matched to a gene; V was cut back by 5 bases and J by 6 bases. CDR1 MNHEY and CDR2 SMNVEV come from the germline V gene (reference sequence). This CDR3 is 13 amino acids long. The CDR3 DNA follows: TGTGCCAGCAGTCAACAGGGGGCGCGCGAGCAGTACTTC. Translating gives CASSQQGAREQYF.

With regard to this clone: A junction end diverges from the germline sequence, so it may reflect a read error. This chain connects TRBV7-2 to TRBJ1-2; D is uncertain. Germline CDR1 reads SGHTA; CDR2 reads FQGNSA. The CDR3 is 13 amino acids. CDR3 sequence reads: CASSIAADYGYTF. The CDR3 DNA sequence: TGTGCCAGCAGCATAGCAGCGGACTATGGCTACACCTTC.

The table lists this clone with a few counts. V and J are TRBV5-4 and TRBJ2-3; a weak D match, TRBD2 (6 bases). V was pared by 5 bases and J by 4 bases, with 14 bases between. The CDR3 covers 14 residues. CDR1 is SGHNT and CDR2 is YYREEE in the germline V gene (reference sequence). Here the CDR3 DNA reads TGTGCCAGCAGTGGGGGGAGCACGCCAGATACGCAGTATTTT. Translation: CASSGGSTPDTQYF.

This clone was seen just once. CDR3 amino acids: CASRRPPAAGNTIYF. Here the CDR3 DNA reads TGTGCCAGCCGGCGCCCTCCAGCGGCTGGAAACACCATATATTTT. The J gene is TRBJ1-3, the V gene TRBV7-9; no reliable D call. V lost 8 bases, J lost 2 bases, and 16 bases lay in between. CDR1 SEHNR and CDR2 FQNEAQ come from the germline V gene (reference sequence). The CDR3 runs 15 residues. The full variable domain, with the rest looked up from reference TRBV7-9 and TRBJ1-3, is DTGVSQNPRHKITKRGQNVTFRCDPISEHNRLYWYRQTLGQGPEFLTYFQNEAQLEKSRLLSDRFSAERPKGSFSTLEIQRTEQGDSAMYLCASRRPPAAGNTIYFGEGSWLTVV.

The rearrangement joins TRBV27 to TRBJ1-4; the D is unclear. Germline loops: CDR1 MNHEY, CDR2 SMNVEV (reference sequence). V lost 3 bases to trimming and J lost 8 bases, with 10 bases between them. CDR3 length equals 13 residues. CDR3: CASSFRGGEKLFF. CDR3 bases: TGTGCCAGCAGTTTCCGGGGTGGAGAAAAACTGTTTTTT.

Here the CDR3 reads CAWGRGKGYTF. In DNA form, the CDR3 reads TGTGCCTGGGGCAGGGGGAAGGGCTACACCTTC. This chain uses TRBV30 with TRBJ1-2; 7 nucleotides line up with TRBD1. V lost 5 bases, J lost 8 bases, and 5 bases stayed unmatched. This CDR3 region has 11 residues. Germline V gene lookup returns CDR1 GTSNPN and CDR2 SVGIG (reference sequence).

In regard to this clone: The same CDR3 arises from other DNA sequences in this sample as well. The V gene is TRBV15, the J gene TRBJ2-5; the D is unclear. V was pared by 0 bases and J by 4 bases, with 6 bases between. Germline-derived CDR1 and CDR2 are LNHNV and YYDKDF (reference sequence). This CDR3 has 13 amino acids. This chain's CDR3 is CATSRDSGETQYF. The CDR3 bases are TGTGCCACCAGCAGAGATAGTGGAGAGACCCAGTACTTC. The complete variable domain, with remaining parts taken from reference TRBV15 and TRBJ2-5, reads DAMVIQNPRYQVTQFGKPVTLSCSQTLNHNVMYWYQQKSSQAPKLLFHYYDKDFNNEADTPDNFQSRRPNTSFCFLDIRSPGLGDTAMYLCATSRDSGETQYFGPGTRLLVL.

The V call is TRBV6-5, the J call TRBJ1-1; possibly TRBD1 for D (6 bases). The germline V gene has CDR1 MNHEY and CDR2 SVGAGI. This CDR3 is built from 15 residues. V was shortened by 6 bases and J by 1 base, with 15 bases between the two germline ends. DNA of the CDR3: TGTGCCAGCAGATCTTACGGGACATCGAACACTGAAGCTTTCTTT. Residues: CASRSYGTSNTEAFF.

The chain is built from TRBV5-4 and TRBJ1-2, with TRBD1 matching 7 bases. J was trimmed by 4 bases and V by 4 bases; bases with no gene match: 7. The CDR3 has 14 residues. Germline V gene data show CDR1 as SGHNT and CDR2 as YYREEE (reference sequence). DNA for the CDR3: TGTGCCAGCAGCCCCGACAGGGCGGCCTATGGCTACACCTTC. Translating gives CASSPDRAAYGYTF.